These 18 T cell receptor beta chains were sequenced from one sample in a study of Ad26.COV2.S vaccination and SARS-CoV-2 variants. Using immunoSEQ multiplex PCR, the repertoire was profiled, and TCRdb retains in-frame clones only, with some absent. The sample contains fewer than 400,000 clones, 89% of which appear only once. Treatment defined: over 15 received Ad26.COV2.S at low or high dose, single or two shots; 5 received placebo; per-sample allocation not given. Day 63 after the first vaccine or placebo injection was the time point for sampling. This specimen was peripheral blood, taken in a trial of Ad26.COV2.S vaccine versus placebo. Receptors originate from a person between 18 and 59 years old who received the Ad26.COV2.S COVID-19 vaccine or a placebo.

This chain uses TRBV27 with TRBJ1-5; maybe TRBD1 (6 bases). The CDR3 spans 15 residues. CDR1 MNHEY and CDR2 SMNVEV come from the germline V gene (reference sequence). Between the trimmed V and J ends, which lost 2 bases and 1 base, there was a span of 9 bases. The CDR3 DNA follows: TGTGCCAGCAGTTTAGAGACAGGAAGCAATCAGCCCCAGCATTTT. This encodes CASSLETGSNQPQHF.

This clone was counted only a few times. This chain connects TRBV18 to TRBJ1-2, with TRBD1 identical over 7 bases. This CDR3 is built from 16 residues. The germline V gene has CDR1 KGHSH and CDR2 LQKENI. J gave up 4 bases and V 6 bases, and 14 bases lay outside the gene matches. CDR3 in DNA: TGTGCCAGCTCGGGCGAACGGGACAGATTCCTCTATGGCTACACCTTC. It is translated as CASSGERDRFLYGYTF.

The chain couples TRBV3-1 (or the pseudogene TRBV3-2) to TRBJ1-3, with 7 bases lining up with TRBD1. CDR1 is LGHDT and CDR2 is YNNKEL in the germline V gene (reference sequence). The CDR3 covers 13 residues. J gave up 6 bases and V 8 bases, and 7 bases lay outside the gene matches. The CDR3 region is CASDRQGENTIYF. The CDR3 DNA reads TGTGCCAGCGATCGACAGGGTGAAAACACCATATATTTT.

This clone was seen more than once but under ten times. Other DNA sequences of this sample code for an identical CDR3. The V gene is TRBV27, the J gene TRBJ1-5, with D unresolved. Germline values: CDR1 MNHEY, CDR2 SMNVEV (reference sequence). This CDR3 is 13 amino acids long. Trimming left V 1 base short and J 2 bases short, with 3 bases between. The CDR3 spells CASSLYRNQPQHF. The CDR3 nucleotides read TGTGCCAGCAGTTTATATCGCAATCAGCCCCAGCATTTT.

This clone was recorded only once. The chain combines TRBV19 with TRBJ1-2, with D possibly matching TRBD1 (6 bases). The V gene's germline CDR1 is LNHDA and CDR2 SQIVND (reference sequence). V lost 5 bases to trimming and J lost 2 bases, with 15 bases between them. The CDR3 runs 15 residues. CDR3 DNA: TGTGCCAGTAGTCGAAGGGACAAAGAAAACTATGGCTACACCTTC. Translating it yields CASSRRDKENYGYTF.

The chain uses TRBV19 and TRBJ2-7, with 10 positions matching TRBD2. CDR1 is LNHDA and CDR2 is SQIVND in the germline V gene (reference sequence). CDR3 length: 17 amino acids. V gave up 5 bases and J gave up 1 base; unmatched junction bases: 11. CDR3 nucleotides: TGTGCCAGTAGTCGAGAGAGAGGACTAGCGGCATCCTACGAGCAGTACTTC. Translating it yields CASSRERGLAASYEQYF.

V usage is TRBV5-4 and J usage is TRBJ2-2, with TRBD2 as a possible D gene (5 bases). Looked up from germline, CDR1 is SGHNT and CDR2 is YYREEE (reference sequence). The CDR3 is 14 amino acids. CDR3 amino acids: CASQEGEISGELFF. CDR3 DNA: TGTGCGAGCCAAGAGGGAGAGATTTCCGGGGAGCTGTTTTTT.

In its sample, this clone was seen a few times. This chain joins TRBV13 and TRBJ2-3; the D is unclear. The V gene's germline CDR1 is PRHDT and CDR2 FYEKMQ (reference sequence). Trimming took off 3 bases at V and 3 bases at J, with 10 bases between the two ends. This CDR3 region has 14 residues. The CDR3 nucleotides read TGTGCCAGCAGCTTCTGGCTGAATACAGATACGCAGTATTTT. Encoded protein: CASSFWLNTDTQYF. The entire variable domain, with the rest obtained from reference TRBV13 and TRBJ2-3, is as follows: AAGVIQSPRHLIKEKRETATLKCYPIPRHDTVYWYQQGPGQDPQFLISFYEKMQSDKGSIPDRFSAQQFSDYHSELNMSSLELGDSALYFCASSFWLNTDTQYFGPGTRLTVL.

This clone has only a few counts. The chain uses TRBV5-1 and TRBJ2-2, with D perhaps given as TRBD1 or TRBD2 (5 bases each). V lost 2 bases and J 4 bases, leaving 12 bases between the germline ends. The CDR3 consists of 15 residues. From germline, CDR1 is SGHRS and CDR2 YFSETQ. CDR3 loop: CASSFRESGTGELFF. Here the CDR3 DNA reads TGCGCCAGCAGCTTCAGGGAGTCGGGCACCGGGGAGCTGTTTTTT.

The chain links TRBV7-3 to TRBJ2-1; D gene uncertain. Trimming took off 3 bases at V and 0 bases at J, with 9 bases between the two ends. Germline V gene data show CDR1 as SGHTA and CDR2 as FQGTGA. The CDR3 contains 15 residues. The CDR3, as DNA: TGTGCCAGCAGCTTTGACCCGGGCTCCTACAATGAGCAGTTCTTC. Translated: CASSFDPGSYNEQFF.

The CDR3 bases are TGTGCCAGCAGTTTACGGGTTCGCAGCTCCTACGAGCAGTACTTC. Its translation is CASSLRVRSSYEQYF. This chain joins TRBV27 and TRBJ2-7; no reliable D call. With 2 bases removed from V and 0 bases from J, the gap between germline ends came to 11 bases. The V gene's germline CDR1 is MNHEY and CDR2 SMNVEV (reference sequence). CDR3 length equals 15 residues.

The chain joins TRBV24-1 to TRBJ2-1, with 9 bases lining up with TRBD2. The V and J ends lost 3 bases and 8 bases, in that order; junction bases with no gene match: 10. Germline CDR1 KGHDR, CDR2 SFDVKD. This CDR3 contains 16 residues. CDR3 protein: CATSDPTSGRGHEQFF. The CDR3 nucleotides are TGTGCCACCAGTGATCCTACTAGCGGGCGAGGGCATGAGCAGTTCTTC.

V usage is TRBV3-1 (or the pseudogene TRBV3-2) and J usage is TRBJ2-5; 7 bases agree with TRBD1. The CDR3 has 17 residues. With 1 base clipped from V and 3 bases from J, the junction kept 11 bases outside the gene matches. The germline gives CDR1 LGHDT, CDR2 YNNKEL (reference sequence). The CDR3 reads CASSQGVRRGLEETQYF. The CDR3 nucleotides are TGTGCCAGCAGCCAAGGGGTTAGAAGGGGGCTAGAAGAGACCCAGTACTTC.

This clone came up once. J is TRBJ2-1 and V is TRBV6-1, with a weak D call TRBD1 (6 bases). CDR1 is MNHNS and CDR2 is SASEGT in the germline V gene. The ends were cut back, 5 bases at V and 7 bases at J, with 9 bases in the middle. CDR3 length: 12 residues. CDR3 sequence reads: CASSSQGNEQFF. In DNA, the CDR3 is TGTGCCAGCAGTTCACAGGGTAATGAGCAGTTCTTC.

The rearrangement uses TRBV19 and TRBJ2-5; 8 bases map to TRBD1. J lost 1 base, V lost 10 bases, and 5 bases had no gene match. Germline V gene lookup returns CDR1 LNHDA and CDR2 SQIVND (reference sequence). The CDR3 extends over 13 amino acids. The CDR3: CATGTGLQETQYF. The CDR3 DNA sequence: TGTGCCACCGGGACAGGACTCCAAGAGACCCAGTACTTC.

The chain carries TRBV20-1 and TRBJ2-3; TRBD2 matches 7 bases. The length of the CDR3 is 15 residues. Germline lookup yields CDR1 DFQATT and CDR2 SNEGSKA (reference sequence). V lost 6 bases, J lost 4 bases, and 13 bases stayed unmatched. Here the CDR3 DNA reads TGCAGTGCCAGTCCCCTGGCGGGAGTACCAGATACGCAGTATTTT. Protein: CSASPLAGVPDTQYF.

V is TRBV3-1 (or the pseudogene TRBV3-2) and J is TRBJ2-5, with 8 nucleotides matching TRBD2. In germline, CDR1 is LGHDT, CDR2 YNNKEL (reference sequence). The trim removed 11 bases at V and 5 bases at J, leaving 1 base unmatched. The CDR3 is 10 amino acids. The CDR3 protein is CAPGGETQYF. DNA for the CDR3: TGTGCCCCGGGGGGGGAGACCCAGTACTTC.

This chain joins TRBV29-1 and TRBJ2-7; either TRBD1 or TRBD2 may fit D (6 bases each). Trimming left V 5 bases short and J 6 bases short, with 17 bases between. The CDR3 has 13 residues. The germline CDR1 and CDR2 sequences are SQVTM and ANQGSEA. The CDR3 here is CSVYGGAGSEQYF. For the CDR3, the DNA is TGCAGCGTTTACGGGGGCGCGGGTTCCGAGCAGTACTTC.